One T cell receptor (beta chain) is described in this entry. Its antigen is not yet known. No quality values exist for individual bases; no much larger clone is one base distant. The germline V gene supplies CDR1 ENHRY and CDR2 SYGVKD. V sheds 10 bases and J sheds 3 bases, leaving 10 bases between their ends. The cysteine opens and the phenylalanine closes a CDR3 of 12 amino acids. The sequence is cut down to CDR3 DNA, 36 bases in frame from base 1. Patients with autoimmune disease history or receiving systemic immunosuppression were excluded from the trial. Peripheral blood for TCR sequencing was drawn from every dose cohort at baseline, at cycle 4 day 1 and at cycle 7 day 1. The samples were drawn from a first-in-human, open-label, multicenter phase I dose-escalation trial of ivuxolimab. Adults with locally advanced or metastatic melanoma, renal cell, hepatocellular, or head and neck squamous cell carcinoma were enrolled in the trial. Before TCR sequencing, CD4+ T cells and CD8+ T cells were sorted from peripheral blood as separate populations.

Genomic DNA was extracted from sorted cells for sequencing of the TCRbeta CDR3 region. The immunoSEQ Assay was used for sequencing of TCRbeta CDR3 regions. What TCRdb holds here is the immuneACCESS table cut down to in-frame rearrangements. Part of the clones is not present; checked against another copy, under half of the missing clones reflect an unresolved V gene, and the others are unexplained. Within this sample are tens of thousands of clones, with about 86% of them counted one time only. The top ten clones comprise less than 1.1% of the sample. This sample stems from a study of OX40 agonist ivuxolimab in advanced cancers. In terms of the full investigation: Ivuxolimab was a fully human IgG2 agonistic monoclonal antibody targeting the costimulatory receptor OX40 (CD134). Prior anti-PD-1, anti-PD-L1 or anti-CTLA-4 therapy was permitted, and checkpoint inhibitors had been received by roughly 40% of dose-escalation patients. Of the 52 patients in dose escalation, 19 had hepatocellular carcinoma, about 15 had melanoma, 9 had renal cell carcinoma and 9 had head and neck cancer. Peripheral TCRbeta sequencing aimed to test whether ivuxolimab altered TCR sequence diversity and caused clonal T-cell expansion. In the dose-escalation cohort, 75% to 85% of patients were male, and the mean age was around 60 years with a range of roughly 23 to 79. The paper describes the monotherapy dose-escalation part (N of about 52 patients) of the phase I trial of ivuxolimab. Partial responses occurred in three dose-escalation patients, of whom one had hepatocellular carcinoma and two had cutaneous melanoma. Intravenous ivuxolimab was administered to patients every 2 weeks at six dose levels: 0.01, 0.1, 0.3, 1.5, 3 and 10 mg/kg.

Summary of the overall study and its limitations: Antigen specificity was not determined for the clonally expanded peripheral T cells. At doses of 0.1 to 3.0 mg/kg, clonal expansion of both CD4+ and CD8+ blood T cells was observed from baseline to week 6. Partial responders in the 0.1-3.0 mg/kg groups had among the lowest normalized peripheral clonal expansion, especially among CD8+ T cells. Low levels of normalized T-cell clonal expansion were also seen in some patients who did not respond. After ivuxolimab, expanded clones were on average more numerous among CD8+ T cells than among CD4+ T cells.

The clonotype was recovered from an adult with an advanced solid tumor such as melanoma, head and neck, liver or kidney cancer. The source material was CD4+ or CD8+ T cells sorted from blood, sampled in a trial of the OX40 agonist ivuxolimab. The sequence joins TRBV10-3 to TRBJ1-5; no D gene call is confident. Here the CDR3 is given as CATGPSNQPQHF. The nucleotides are TGTGCCACAGGCCCTTCCAATCAGCCCCAGCATTTT.